This entry describes one TCR beta chain. Its antigen is currently not known. Base qualities are missing; no much larger clone stands one base away. This sample is part of a study of OX40 agonist ivuxolimab in advanced cancers. Context from the whole study: The costimulatory receptor OX40 (CD134) was targeted by ivuxolimab, a fully human IgG2 agonistic monoclonal antibody. Intravenous ivuxolimab was administered to patients every 2 weeks at six dose levels: 0.01, 0.1, 0.3, 1.5, 3 and 10 mg/kg. Of the roughly 50 dose-escalation patients, hepatocellular carcinoma was present in approximately 20, melanoma in roughly 15, renal cell carcinoma in 9 and head and neck cancer in 9. In the dose-escalation cohort, more than 80% of patients were male, and the mean age was 60 years with a range of roughly 23 to 79. Patients were allowed to have had prior anti-PD-1, anti-PD-L1 or anti-CTLA-4 therapy, and around 43% of the dose-escalation patients had been treated with checkpoint inhibitors. Three dose-escalation patients achieved partial responses, one with hepatocellular carcinoma and two with cutaneous melanoma. The point of sequencing TCRbeta in the periphery was to test whether ivuxolimab changed TCR sequence diversity and drove clonal T-cell expansion. The monotherapy dose-escalation portion (N ≈ 50 patients) of the phase I ivuxolimab trial is reported in the paper.

The trial excluded patients who had a history of autoimmune disease or who were on systemic immunosuppression. Peripheral blood for TCR sequencing was collected from all dose cohorts at baseline, on cycle 4 day 1, and on cycle 7 day 1. Samples came from an open-label, multicenter, first-in-human phase I dose-escalation trial of ivuxolimab. Adults with locally advanced or metastatic melanoma, renal cell, hepatocellular, or head and neck squamous cell carcinoma were enrolled in the trial. Before TCR sequencing, CD4+ T cells and CD8+ T cells from peripheral blood were sorted into separate populations. Genomic DNA was extracted from sorted cells for sequencing of the TCRbeta CDR3 region. The immunoSEQ Assay was used for sequencing of TCRbeta CDR3 regions. The table was pulled from immuneACCESS by TCRdb, which kept in-frame rearrangements only. Such tables lose some clones; where checked, under half of the loss comes from unresolved V genes, and the rest has no known cause. This sample comprises 90,000 to 120,000 clones, around 93% of them detected only once. About 1.2% of the sample goes to the ten largest clones.

Study-wide findings and limitations: At doses from 0.1 to 3.0 mg/kg, clonal expansion was seen in both CD4+ and CD8+ blood T cells between baseline and week 6. Low levels of normalized T-cell clonal expansion were also seen in some patients who did not respond. The antigen specificity of the peripheral T cells that underwent clonal expansion was not determined. Partial responders in the 0.1-3.0 mg/kg groups had among the lowest normalized peripheral clonal expansion, especially among CD8+ T cells. After ivuxolimab, CD8+ T cells had more expanded clones than CD4+ T cells on average.

Its CDR3 holds 12 amino acids, cysteine through phenylalanine. Left in the record is the CDR3 DNA by itself, 36 bases read in frame from the first base. The CDR1 and CDR2 encoded by the germline V gene are SGHDT and YYEEEE. V is clipped by 0 bases and J by 4 bases, and the sequence between their germline boundaries is 5 bases long. The sample here was CD4+ or CD8+ T cells sorted from blood, taken in a trial of the OX40 agonist ivuxolimab. This clonotype was obtained from an adult with an advanced solid tumor such as melanoma, head and neck, liver or kidney cancer. This chain is built from TRBV5-6 and TRBJ2-7, with the identity of the D gene unclear. In nucleotide form, the sequence is TGTGCCAGCAGCTTGGCCAAGTACGAGCAGTACTTC. The encoded protein is CASSLAKYEQYF. Reference TRBV5-6 and TRBJ2-7 genes cover what lies past the CDR3, so the full variable domain is DAGVTQSPTHLIKTRGQQVTLRCSPKSGHDTVSWYQQALGQGPQFIFQYYEEEERQRGNFPDRFSGHQFPNYSSELNVNALLLGDSALYLCASSLAKYEQYFGPGTRLTVT.